Following are 27 T cell receptor beta chains from one sample sequenced in a study of T cells after yellow fever vaccination. TCRdb re-called the 5' RACE reads through MiXCR, storing one row per CDR3 protein. The sample contains tens of thousands of distinct CDR3 sequences, 3.4% of which appear only once. Sequencing used PBMCs, either bulk or a sorted T-cell subset (CD4+, CD8+, memory, or dextramer-sorted; not recorded which), obtained 35 to 50 days after the first yellow fever vaccination. The receptors come from a young man who received the YFV17D yellow fever vaccine.

This clonotype was counted many times. V is TRBV7-9 and J is TRBJ2-5, with D possibly called TRBD1 or TRBD2 (5 bases each). This CDR3 contains 16 residues. The germline gives CDR1 SEHNR, CDR2 FQNEAQ (reference sequence). Trimming cost V 5 bases and J 2 bases, with 18 bases left between them. The CDR3, as DNA: TGTGCCAGCAGCCGACCAAAAGGGACGGAGCAAGAGACCCAGTACTTC. As protein: CASSRPKGTEQETQYF.

This clonotype was detected ten times or more. This chain joins TRBV29-1 and TRBJ2-3; D is perhaps TRBD1 (6 bases). The germline V gene encodes CDR1 SQVTM and CDR2 ANQGSEA. The CDR3 covers 16 residues. Trimming left V 4 bases short and J 2 bases short, with 19 bases between. Here the CDR3 DNA reads TGCAGCGTTGGGGGGCTAGCCCTGCTGAACACAGATACGCAGTATTTT. It encodes CSVGGLALLNTDTQYF.

This clonotype was found many times. This chain uses TRBV10-3 with TRBJ1-1; a weak D match, TRBD1 (6 bases). The germline V and J ends were trimmed by 7 bases and 6 bases, with 12 bases remaining between them. Germline CDR1 is ENHRY and CDR2 is SYGVKD. The CDR3 has 12 residues. The CDR3 is CAIKQGGAEAFF. CDR3 bases: TGTGCCATCAAACAGGGTGGTGCTGAAGCTTTCTTT.

The sample holds many counts of this clonotype. The chain links TRBV20-1 to TRBJ2-5, with TRBD1 matching over 7 bases. Germline assignment: CDR1 DFQATT and CDR2 SNEGSKA (reference sequence). The CDR3 extends over 16 amino acids. V was pared by 2 bases and J by 3 bases, with 12 bases of the junction left unmatched. The CDR3 loop reads CSARTGQARWEETQYF. The CDR3 nucleotides are TGCAGTGCTAGAACAGGACAGGCGCGATGGGAAGAGACCCAGTACTTC.

There are many counts of this clonotype. The chain combines TRBV20-1 with TRBJ1-6; D is possibly TRBD1 (6 bases). The CDR3 has 15 amino acids. Germline CDR1 and CDR2: DFQATT and SNEGSKA (reference sequence). V was cut by 1 base and J by 6 bases, with 13 bases left in between. CDR3 coding DNA: TGCAGTGCTAGAGTCCGACAGGCTGGTAATTCACCCCTCCACTTT. It specifies CSARVRQAGNSPLHF.

In this sample, this clonotype turned up many times. The J gene is TRBJ1-2, the V gene TRBV5-1; TRBD1 matches at 9 bases. CDR1 and CDR2 from the germline V gene are SGHRS and YFSETQ. V shed 5 bases, J shed 3 bases, and the junction held 8 bases outside the gene matches. CDR3 length: 15 residues. For the CDR3, the DNA is TGCGCCAGCAGGTCCACAGGGGGCGGCTACTATGGCTACACCTTC. Its translation is CASRSTGGGYYGYTF.

This clonotype has a count of ten or more. The chain recombines TRBV5-6 with TRBJ2-7; tentatively, D is TRBD2 (5 bases). V dropped 0 bases and J dropped 2 bases, with 9 bases sitting between them. Germline V gene data show CDR1 as SGHDT and CDR2 as YYEEEE. The length of the CDR3 is 14 residues. The CDR3 sequence is CASSLAGIAYEQYF. CDR3 in DNA: TGTGCCAGCAGCTTGGCGGGGATCGCCTACGAGCAGTACTTC.

This clonotype was observed many times. The CDR3 spells CASSLRRSGVGTDTQYF. The CDR3, as DNA: TGTGCCAGCAGCTTACGTCGCTCGGGGGTAGGCACAGATACGCAGTATTTT. The rearrangement joins TRBV7-3 to TRBJ2-3, with a weak D call TRBD2 (6 bases). There are 17 residues in the CDR3. V was clipped by 2 bases and J by 1 base, with 16 bases between them. Germline CDR1 reads SGHTA; CDR2 reads FQGTGA.

This clonotype was recorded many times. The chain has TRBV4-3 and TRBJ2-6; no firm D call. The ends were cut back, 0 bases at V and 2 bases at J, with 14 bases in the middle. The CDR3 runs 18 residues. Germline assignment: CDR1 LGHNA and CDR2 YSLEER. The CDR3 spells CASSQENLNRAGANVLTF. The CDR3 coding sequence is TGCGCCAGCAGCCAAGAGAATTTAAATCGGGCTGGGGCCAACGTCCTGACTTTC.

This clonotype was picked up many times. The chain combines TRBV20-1 with TRBJ2-3; no definite D call. Germline V gives CDR1 DFQATT, CDR2 SNEGSKA (reference sequence). This CDR3 contains 13 residues. V gave up 4 bases and J gave up 2 bases, with 10 bases separating them. The CDR3 protein is CSAILSITDTQYF. CDR3 in DNA: TGCAGTGCTATCTTGAGTATCACAGATACGCAGTATTTT.

In its sample, this clonotype was seen many times. The V gene is TRBV18, the J gene TRBJ1-2; 10 nucleotides match TRBD1. This CDR3 spans 15 amino acids. The J segment lost 4 bases and the V segment lost 5 bases, leaving 7 bases of the junction unmatched. Germline CDR1 is KGHSH and CDR2 is LQKENI. CDR3 sequence: CASSAGQGLPYGYTF. The CDR3 DNA reads as TGTGCCAGCTCAGCGGGACAGGGGCTCCCCTATGGCTACACCTTC.

The sample holds many counts of this clonotype. The chain recombines TRBV12-3 or TRBV12-4 with TRBJ2-5; D possibly matches TRBD1 or TRBD2 (5 bases each). V shed 5 bases and J shed 4 bases, with 17 bases lying between them. CDR3 size: 15 residues. The CDR3 here is CASSRTGTQGETQYF. The CDR3 region has the DNA TGTGCCAGCAGTCGAACCGGGACCCAAGGAGAGACCCAGTACTTC.

At least ten counts were recorded for this clonotype. The chain is built from TRBV12-3 or TRBV12-4 and TRBJ1-6; 7 nucleotides align to TRBD1. The CDR3 runs to 14 residues. V shed 6 bases, J shed 9 bases, and the junction held 8 bases outside the gene matches. The CDR3 region has the DNA TGTGCCAGCAGCCGGGGACAGACAGGTTCACCCCTCCACTTT. It codes for CASSRGQTGSPLHF.

Many counts were recorded for this clonotype. V gene TRBV29-1 combines with J gene TRBJ1-1; D is unclear. Trimming removed 1 base at V and 0 bases at J, with 6 bases between. This CDR3 spans 13 amino acids. CDR1 and CDR2 from the germline V gene are SQVTM and ANQGSEA. The chain's CDR3 is CSVEGSMNTEAFF. The CDR3 DNA is TGCAGCGTTGAAGGCTCCATGAACACTGAAGCTTTCTTT.

The sample holds many counts of this clonotype. The V and J genes are TRBV5-5 and TRBJ1-2; no reliable D call. CDR3 length: 12 residues. Trimming pared 2 bases from V and 3 bases from J, leaving 5 bases between. The germline V gene has CDR1 SGHKS and CDR2 YYEKEE (reference sequence). The CDR3 nucleotides are TGTGCCAGCAGCTTTGACGACTATGGCTACACCTTC. Translating it yields CASSFDDYGYTF.

This clonotype has at least ten counts. This rearrangement joins TRBV4-2 to TRBJ1-5; the match to TRBD1 covers 7 bases. The CDR3 extends over 14 amino acids. Looked up from germline, CDR1 is LGHNA and CDR2 is YNFKEQ. After removal of 4 bases from V and 6 bases from J, the junction contained 6 bases not matched to a gene. The CDR3 DNA reads as TGTGCCAGCAGCCCCGACAGGGAAGGTCAGCCCCAGCATTTT. Protein: CASSPDREGQPQHF.

This clonotype was counted at least ten times. The chain links TRBV12-3 or TRBV12-4 to TRBJ2-1; D not resolved. Trimming removed 6 bases at V and 3 bases at J, with 3 bases between. CDR3 length: 11 amino acids. The CDR3 sequence is CASRDYNEQFF. The CDR3 DNA sequence: TGTGCCAGCAGGGACTACAATGAGCAGTTCTTC.

This clonotype was recorded at least ten times. The V and J genes are TRBV7-3 and TRBJ2-5; TRBD1 matches at 10 bases. The trim removed 5 bases at V and 5 bases at J, leaving 5 bases unmatched. There are 14 residues in the CDR3. Germline V gives CDR1 SGHTA, CDR2 FQGTGA. The CDR3 loop is CASSLTGGSETQYF. The DNA for the CDR3 is TGTGCCAGCAGCCTGACAGGGGGCAGTGAGACCCAGTACTTC.

This clonotype was detected many times. The CDR3 sequence: CASSEIGENEQFF. The CDR3 DNA follows: TGTGCCAGCAGTGAAATCGGGGAGAATGAGCAGTTCTTC. The J gene is TRBJ2-1, the V gene TRBV2; perhaps TRBD2 as D (5 bases). CDR1 is SNHLY, CDR2 FYNNEI, per germline. V gave up 2 bases and J gave up 7 bases, with 9 bases separating them. The CDR3 spans 13 residues.

This clonotype has at least ten counts. V gene TRBV18 combines with J gene TRBJ2-2, with 7 bases fitting TRBD1. With 4 bases clipped from V and 4 bases from J, the junction kept 6 bases outside the gene matches. From germline, CDR1 is KGHSH and CDR2 LQKENI. The CDR3 is made up of 15 amino acids. This CDR3 reads CASSLSTGRTGELFF. In DNA form, the CDR3 reads TGTGCCAGCTCACTATCGACAGGGCGCACCGGGGAGCTGTTTTTT.

This clonotype was picked up many times. The J gene is TRBJ1-2, the V gene TRBV6-6; perhaps TRBD1 as D (5 bases). The V end lost 6 bases, the J end lost 3 bases, and 11 bases lay between the germline ends. The length of the CDR3 is 13 residues. Germline-derived CDR1 and CDR2 are MNHNY and SVGAGI (reference sequence). The chain's CDR3 is CASRQVTHYGYTF. In DNA form, the CDR3 reads TGTGCCAGCAGACAGGTTACCCACTATGGCTACACCTTC.

This clonotype was counted ten times or more. The junction departs from the called germline gene at one end, perhaps through a read error. This chain connects TRBV12-3 or TRBV12-4 to TRBJ2-3; D gene ambiguous. The CDR3 totals 12 residues. As DNA, the CDR3 is TGTGCCAGCAGTTTCAACACAAATACGCAGTATTTT. It is translated as CASSFNTNTQYF.

By share, this clonotype counts as medium-sized. This sequence joins TRBV20-1 and TRBJ2-5; 8 bases agree with TRBD2. The J segment lost 4 bases and the V segment lost 1 base, leaving 8 bases of the junction unmatched. From germline, CDR1 is DFQATT and CDR2 SNEGSKA (reference sequence). The CDR3 sequence is 15 residues long. The CDR3 spells CSARGPAGAGETQYF. DNA of the CDR3: TGCAGTGCTAGAGGGCCAGCGGGGGCGGGAGAGACCCAGTACTTC.

This sequence joins TRBV5-3 and TRBJ2-7; maybe TRBD1 (5 bases). TRBV5-3 has ORF status, its function being uncertain. V was trimmed by 9 bases and J by 5 bases, leaving 18 bases between them. The length of the CDR3 is 13 residues. CDR3 in amino acids: CAMSPGLRDEQYV. As DNA, the CDR3 is TGTGCCATGAGCCCTGGGCTCAGGGACGAGCAGTACGTC.

This clonotype was counted many times. This chain uses TRBV3-1 with TRBJ1-1; D is unclear. V was cut by 1 base and J by 0 bases, with 6 bases left in between. CDR3 size: 14 residues. The germline CDR1 and CDR2 sequences are LGHDT and YNNKEL (reference sequence). The chain's CDR3 is CASSQGRLNTEAFF. In DNA form, the CDR3 reads TGTGCCAGCAGCCAAGGGCGACTGAACACTGAAGCTTTCTTT.

This clonotype was counted many times. This chain joins TRBV7-2 and TRBJ2-7; D perhaps matches TRBD2 (5 bases). Germline CDR1 and CDR2: SGHTA and FQGNSA. V shed 1 base and J shed 6 bases, with 10 bases lying between them. The CDR3 consists of 13 residues. The CDR3 protein is CASSLVEGTEQYV. The CDR3 nucleotides read TGTGCCAGCAGCTTAGTTGAGGGAACCGAGCAGTACGTC.

This clonotype came up many times. The chain recombines TRBV30 with TRBJ1-3; no clear D gene. The germline V gene has CDR1 GTSNPN and CDR2 SVGIG (reference sequence). This CDR3 spans 13 amino acids. Trimming stripped 3 bases from V and 0 bases from J, with 6 bases between. CDR3 coding DNA: TGTGCCTGGAGCGGTAACTCTGGAAACACCATATATTTT. It specifies CAWSGNSGNTIYF.